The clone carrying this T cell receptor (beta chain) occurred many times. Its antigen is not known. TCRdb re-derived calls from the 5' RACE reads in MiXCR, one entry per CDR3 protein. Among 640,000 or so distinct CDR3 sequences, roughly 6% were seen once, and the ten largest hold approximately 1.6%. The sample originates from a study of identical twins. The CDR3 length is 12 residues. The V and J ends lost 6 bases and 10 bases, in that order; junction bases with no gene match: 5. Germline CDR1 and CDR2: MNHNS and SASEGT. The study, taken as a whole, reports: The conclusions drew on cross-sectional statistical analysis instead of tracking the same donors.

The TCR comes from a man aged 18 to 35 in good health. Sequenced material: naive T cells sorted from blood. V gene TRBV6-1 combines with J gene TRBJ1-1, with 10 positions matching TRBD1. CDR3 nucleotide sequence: TGTGCCAGCAGAGGGACAGGGGAGACAGCTTTCTTT. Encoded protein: CASRGTGETAFF.